These 30 T cell receptor beta chains originate from one sample sequenced in a study of T cell repertoires in cytomegalovirus infection. One entry per CDR3 protein results from TCRdb running MiXCR on the reads. The profile shows just over 300,000 distinct CDR3 sequences, roughly 15% of them singletons. The sequencing input was PBMCs. Source of these receptors: a human donor in good health (CMV status not recorded). Some clones in this sample may be carry-over from other donors' samples.

This clonotype was seen repeatedly, ten times or more. The chain combines TRBV27 with TRBJ1-2, with 8 bases fitting TRBD1. Germline V gene lookup returns CDR1 MNHEY and CDR2 SMNVEV (reference sequence). With 3 bases clipped from V and 4 bases from J, the junction kept 4 bases outside the gene matches. The CDR3 loop spans 14 amino acids. The CDR3 loop reads CASSLAGGSYGYTF. The CDR3 bases are TGTGCCAGCAGTTTGGCAGGGGGCAGCTATGGCTACACCTTC.

This clonotype has more than one count but fewer than ten. The chain joins TRBV4-3 to TRBJ2-4, with TRBD2 matching 9 bases. This CDR3 spans 19 amino acids. Germline loops: CDR1 LGHNA, CDR2 YSLEER. Trimming at V came to 0 bases and at J to 6 bases, leaving 15 bases not matched to a gene. This CDR3 is CASSQEFANSGGASNIQYF. DNA of the CDR3: TGCGCCAGCAGCCAAGAATTTGCGAATAGCGGGGGAGCATCAAACATTCAGTACTTC.

The chain combines TRBV6-2 or TRBV6-3 with TRBJ2-5; D unresolved. CDR1 MNHEY and CDR2 SVGEGT come from the germline V gene. V was shortened by 7 bases and J by 7 bases, with 13 bases between the two germline ends. The CDR3 totals 12 residues. CDR3 loop: CASTTDGGTQYF. CDR3 sequence (DNA): TGTGCCAGCACTACAGACGGCGGGACCCAGTACTTC.

This clonotype occurred once. V gene TRBV20-1 combines with J gene TRBJ2-1; 10 bases are a match to TRBD2. The CDR3 runs 16 residues. Germline CDR1 DFQATT, CDR2 SNEGSKA (reference sequence). Trimming took 5 bases from V and 5 from J; bases not matched to a gene: 12. Here the CDR3 DNA reads TGCAGTGCTGAGGGTTTAGTAAGCGGGGGGGACAATGAGCAGTTCTTC. Amino acids: CSAEGLVSGGDNEQFF.

The J gene is TRBJ1-1, the V gene TRBV28; D is perhaps TRBD1 (5 bases). CDR3 length: 14 amino acids. Germline V CDR1 and CDR2: MDHEN, SYDVKM. With 4 bases removed from V and 1 base from J, the gap between germline ends came to 10 bases. The CDR3 region has the DNA TGTGCCAGCAGTTCCCCAGGGTCGAACACTGAAGCTTTCTTT. Encoded protein: CASSSPGSNTEAFF.

The chain combines TRBV27 with TRBJ2-2; 7 nucleotides align to TRBD1. V lost 3 bases to trimming and J lost 5 bases; unmatched junction nucleotides: 9. Germline CDR1 and CDR2: MNHEY and SMNVEV (reference sequence). CDR3 length: 16 amino acids. The chain's CDR3 is CASSLVRTGVTGELFF. In nucleotides, the CDR3 is TGTGCCAGCAGTTTGGTGAGGACAGGAGTAACCGGGGAGCTGTTTTTT.

The chain has TRBV6-5 and TRBJ2-3; D remains unclear. The V end was cut by 2 bases, the J end by 2 bases, with 17 bases between. Germline V gives CDR1 MNHEY, CDR2 SVGAGI. This CDR3 contains 17 residues. CDR3 coding DNA: TGTGCCAGCAGTTACGCCATTCCAGGCCATTTCACAGATACGCAGTATTTT. Protein product: CASSYAIPGHFTDTQYF.

V gene TRBV5-8 combines with J gene TRBJ1-3; no firm D call. CDR3 length equals 16 residues. V shed 0 bases and J shed 0 bases, with 10 bases lying between them. Germline V CDR1 and CDR2: SGHTS, YDEGEE. CDR3 DNA sequence: TGTGCCAGCAGCTTGGAGGGCATCAACTCTGGAAACACCATATATTTT. Translating it yields CASSLEGINSGNTIYF.

The J gene is TRBJ2-1, the V gene TRBV4-2; TRBD2 is a possible D gene (6 bases). The V end lost 0 bases, the J end lost 4 bases, and 19 bases lay between the germline ends. This CDR3 is built from 18 residues. Germline CDR1 reads LGHNA; CDR2 reads YNFKEQ. CDR3 residues: CASSQESGRRESYNEQFF. The CDR3 bases are TGTGCCAGCAGCCAAGAATCAGGGCGGAGGGAATCATACAATGAGCAGTTCTTC.

The gene calls are TRBV20-1 and TRBJ1-2; D remains unclear. The CDR3 has 16 residues. The germline CDR1 and CDR2 sequences are DFQATT and SNEGSKA (reference sequence). Trimming pared 3 bases from V and 2 bases from J, leaving 19 bases between. CDR3 nucleotides: TGCAGTGCTAGGGGCGCCACCCCTCCGAACAACTATGGCTACACCTTC. Translated: CSARGATPPNNYGYTF.

V usage is TRBV5-1 and J usage is TRBJ2-3; TRBD1 might be the D (6 bases). Germline V gene sequence: CDR1 SGHRS, CDR2 YFSETQ. The V end lost 5 bases, the J end lost 0 bases, and 13 bases lay between the germline ends. The CDR3 runs 15 residues. The DNA of the CDR3 is TGCGCCAGCAGGGCGGCCGGACAGAGCACAGATACGCAGTATTTT. It is translated as CASRAAGQSTDTQYF.

There are a few counts of this clonotype. The chain is built from TRBV28 and TRBJ2-6; D gene unclear. CDR1 and CDR2 from the germline V gene are MDHEN and SYDVKM. Trimming shortened V by 4 bases and J by 2 bases, and 12 bases separated the two germline ends. This CDR3 has 16 amino acids. In nucleotides, the CDR3 is TGTGCCAGCAGTTCCGGACGGCCGGCTGGGGCCAACGTCCTGACTTTC. Its translation is CASSSGRPAGANVLTF.

J is TRBJ2-5 and V is TRBV28; D is possibly TRBD2 (7 bases). Trimming removed 8 bases from V and 1 base from J, with 20 bases in between. This CDR3 region has 16 residues. In germline, CDR1 is MDHEN, CDR2 SYDVKM. The CDR3 protein is CASSRGAYTVQETQYF. The CDR3 nucleotides read TGTGCCAGCTCCCGGGGGGCCTATACAGTCCAAGAGACCCAGTACTTC.

This clonotype was recorded many times. V usage is TRBV6-1 and J usage is TRBJ2-4; D gene uncertain. Trimming took off 0 bases at V and 9 bases at J, with 3 bases between the two ends. Germline CDR1 and CDR2: MNHNS and SASEGT. This CDR3 has 11 amino acids. CDR3: CASSEASIQYF. Written as DNA, the CDR3 is TGTGCCAGCAGTGAAGCGAGCATTCAGTACTTC.

The chain employs TRBV27 and TRBJ1-5, with D possibly TRBD1 on 5 matching bases. This CDR3 comprises 15 residues. The germline gives CDR1 MNHEY, CDR2 SMNVEV (reference sequence). Between the trimmed V and J ends, which lost 3 bases and 0 bases, there was a span of 9 bases. CDR3 in amino acids: CASSFGADSNQPQHF. CDR3 nucleotide sequence: TGTGCCAGCAGTTTTGGGGCGGATAGCAATCAGCCCCAGCATTTT.

The chain combines TRBV7-2 with TRBJ1-1; D is unresolved. The germline V gene encodes CDR1 SGHTA and CDR2 FQGNSA. V was pared by 3 bases and J by 3 bases, with 8 bases between. CDR3 length: 13 residues. Here the CDR3 DNA reads TGTGCCAGCAGCTTTACGTGGGACACTGAAGCTTTCTTT. This translates into CASSFTWDTEAFF.

There are many counts of this clonotype. The chain is built from TRBV19 and TRBJ2-5; D is possibly TRBD1 (6 bases). Germline V gene data show CDR1 as LNHDA and CDR2 as SQIVND (reference sequence). Trimming pared 5 bases from V and 5 bases from J, leaving 21 bases between. The CDR3 has 16 amino acids. The CDR3 loop reads CASSAKQGHLVETQYF. The CDR3 DNA reads as TGTGCCAGTAGTGCGAAACAGGGACATCTCGTGGAGACCCAGTACTTC.

This clonotype has more than one count but fewer than ten. The rearrangement links TRBV11-2 to TRBJ1-1; TRBD1 matches 8 bases. V was clipped by 7 bases and J by 0 bases; unmatched bases: 4. Germline CDR1 SGHAT, CDR2 FQNNGV. This CDR3 is built from 14 residues. Here the CDR3 reads CASNRGGLNTEAFF. In DNA, the CDR3 is TGTGCCAGCAACAGGGGGGGGCTGAACACTGAAGCTTTCTTT.

The sample holds a few counts of this clonotype. The genes are TRBV5-6 and TRBJ2-2, with 16 bases lining up with TRBD2. The CDR3 has 17 amino acids. V gave up 4 bases and J gave up 6 bases; unmatched junction bases: 6. Germline lookup yields CDR1 SGHDT and CDR2 YYEEEE. CDR3 DNA: TGTGCCAGCAGCCCGCTCGGGACTAGCGGGGGGGCCGGGGAGCTGTTTTTT. Protein: CASSPLGTSGGAGELFF.

This clonotype was recorded at least ten times. This chain uses TRBV12-3 or TRBV12-4 with TRBJ2-3; D is uncertain. V lost 5 bases and J lost 1, with 13 bases in between. CDR3 length: 15 amino acids. This chain's CDR3 is CASSGVVPGTDTQYF. The CDR3 bases are TGTGCCAGCAGTGGTGTGGTTCCGGGCACAGATACGCAGTATTTT.

V is TRBV12-3 or TRBV12-4 and J is TRBJ2-6; no reliable D call. The V gene lost 8 bases and the J gene lost 4 bases, with 15 bases spanning the gap. CDR3 length: 15 residues. Written as DNA, the CDR3 is TGTGCCAGCGGCCCCCGTGGAGCAGGGGCCAACGTCCTGACTTTC. Its protein is CASGPRGAGANVLTF.

The chain employs TRBV7-2 and TRBJ2-5; 15 bases agree with TRBD2. This CDR3 is built from 18 residues. V was pared by 5 bases and J by 1 base, with 8 bases of the junction left unmatched. From germline, CDR1 is SGHTA and CDR2 FQGNSA. The chain's CDR3 is CASSLVQGLAGGQETQYF. CDR3 coding DNA: TGTGCCAGCAGCCTCGTCCAGGGACTAGCGGGGGGCCAAGAGACCCAGTACTTC. Drawing the rest from reference TRBV7-2 and TRBJ2-5, the complete variable domain is GAGVSQSPSNKVTEKGKDVELRCDPISGHTALYWYRQSLGQGLEFLIYFQGNSAPDKSGLPSDRFSAERTGGSVSTLTIQRTQQEDSAVYLCASSLVQGLAGGQETQYFGPGTRLLVL.

Many counts were recorded for this clonotype. The chain couples TRBV4-3 to TRBJ2-2, with D unclear. The V end was cut by 3 bases, the J end by 3 bases, with 11 bases between. The CDR3 has 15 residues. The germline V gene has CDR1 LGHNA and CDR2 YSLEER. As DNA, the CDR3 is TGCGCCAGCAGCCACCGAACCGGGTACACCGGGGAGCTGTTTTTT. It yields the protein CASSHRTGYTGELFF.

This clonotype showed up just a few times. J is TRBJ1-2 and V is TRBV6-5; 7 bases align to TRBD1. V trimming: 0 bases; J trimming: 6 bases; junction bases outside the gene matches: 10. The CDR3 consists of 16 residues. Germline V gene lookup returns CDR1 MNHEY and CDR2 SVGAGI. CDR3 sequence reads: CASSYSPGQNSNGYTF. The CDR3 DNA sequence: TGTGCCAGCAGTTACTCTCCGGGACAGAACTCAAATGGCTACACCTTC.

The sample holds a few counts of this clonotype. The chain couples TRBV5-1 to TRBJ2-2; no reliable D call. The CDR3 is 12 residues long. Germline V lookup: CDR1 SGHRS, CDR2 YFSETQ. Between the trimmed V and J ends, which lost 5 bases and 6 bases, there was a span of 8 bases. CDR3 loop: CASSFQPGELFF. In DNA, the CDR3 is TGCGCCAGCAGTTTCCAGCCCGGGGAGCTGTTTTTT.

This clonotype was counted a few times. This chain links TRBV28 with TRBJ2-7; TRBD2 might be the D (5 bases). V was cut by 6 bases and J by 3 bases, with 18 bases left in between. Germline CDR1 and CDR2: MDHEN and SYDVKM. The CDR3 runs to 15 residues. In DNA, the CDR3 is TGTGCCAGCAGCAATGGACTGAGGAGAGGCTACGAGCAGTACTTC. This translates into CASSNGLRRGYEQYF.

This rearrangement joins TRBV2 to TRBJ1-6, with D unclear. CDR3 length: 14 amino acids. V was shortened by 8 bases and J by 3 bases, with 11 bases between the two germline ends. Germline loops: CDR1 SNHLY, CDR2 FYNNEI. The CDR3 DNA reads TGTGCCAGCCAAACGGCAGTCTATAATTCACCCCTCCACTTT. It encodes CASQTAVYNSPLHF.

This rearrangement joins TRBV15 to TRBJ2-7, with TRBD1 as a possible D gene (6 bases). V lost 4 bases and J 5 bases, leaving 9 bases between the germline ends. Germline assignment: CDR1 LNHNV and CDR2 YYDKDF (reference sequence). This CDR3 comprises 12 residues. The DNA for the CDR3 is TGTGCCACCAGCACAGGGGCCCACGAGCAGTACTTC. This encodes CATSTGAHEQYF.

This clonotype appeared a few times. This sequence joins TRBV12-3 or TRBV12-4 and TRBJ2-2; TRBD2 agrees at 11 bases. The CDR3 is 15 amino acids. Trimming at V came to 6 bases and at J to 2 bases, leaving 2 bases not matched to a gene. In nucleotides, the CDR3 is TGTGCCAGCAGGGGGACTAGCGGAAACACCGGGGAGCTGTTTTTT. It codes for CASRGTSGNTGELFF.

The chain joins TRBV12-3 or TRBV12-4 to TRBJ1-3; maybe TRBD1 (5 bases). There are 15 residues in the CDR3. V shed 4 bases and J shed 3 bases, with 13 bases lying between them. DNA of the CDR3: TGTGCCAGCAGTTGGCGGGGGAACATTGGAAACACCATATATTTT. Amino acids: CASSWRGNIGNTIYF.